The clone carrying this T cell receptor (beta chain) appeared a single time. Its specificity is unknown. This sample stems from a study of T cell responses to AZD1222 COVID-19 vaccine. Notes on the study in general: The donor cohort was predominantly white British with a female majority, and clonal diversity may have been underestimated. Spike-wide coverage was observed for vaccine-associated CD4 TCRs, with dominant responses at 160-218 and 743-854.

The assay was immunoSEQ multiplex PCR, and TCRdb's table has in-frame clones only and misses some. The sample lists about 140,000 clones, 85% to 95% occurring once. The germline V gene encodes CDR1 MDHEN and CDR2 SYDVKM. Between the trimmed V and J ends, which lost 6 bases and 13 bases, there was a span of 24 bases. CDR3 length equals 15 residues. Here the sequenced sample was peripheral blood, taken 28 days after the second AZD1222 dose. The receptor was derived from an adult who received the AZD1222 COVID-19 vaccine. The chain links TRBV28 to TRBJ1-4; D is perhaps TRBD1 (6 bases). The CDR3 DNA reads as TGTGCCAGCAGCACTATCAGGGGACCCCCTGAGGGACTGTTTTTT. This sequence encodes CASSTIRGPPEGLFF. The variable domain in full, completed from reference TRBV28 and TRBJ1-4, reads DVKVTQSSRYLVKRTGEKVFLECVQDMDHENMFWYRQDPGLGLRLIYFSYDVKMKEKGDIPEGYSVSREKKERFSLILESASTNQTSMYLCASSTIRGPPEGLFFGSGTQLSVL.